This T cell receptor beta chain was obtained from a study of T cell responses to AZD1222 COVID-19 vaccine (dated by TCRdb to the early 2020s). As for the study more broadly: Because spike-specific TCR depth and breadth did not differ between the two schedules, AZD1222 recipients who got a second dose at roughly 4 weeks were pooled with those who got a second dose at roughly 12 weeks. A total of 233 trial participants underwent TCR sequencing, of whom roughly 210 had received two doses of AZD1222 and around 26 had received two doses of the MenACWY control vaccine. Enrollment into the trials was organized by age into subgroups of 18-55, 56-69 and 70-plus years, and those subgroups contained approximately 160, 26 and 62 TCR-sequenced participants, respectively.

Overall study outcomes, separate from this receptor: The whole spike protein was spanned by vaccine-associated CD4 TCRs, and dominant responses were seen in regions 160-218 and 743-854. The 56-69-year group was small, and its depth increase did not reach significance, likely because of low power. Participants were mostly white British, with more females than males. The authors suggested clonal diversity may have been underestimated. Reportedly, close to half of the unique spike-specific TCRs recognized epitopes lying outside the regions that are mutated in the B.1.351 and B.1.1.7 variants. Only a handful of AZD1222 recipients were SARS-CoV-2 seropositive at baseline, limiting conclusions about previously exposed vaccinees. After two AZD1222 doses, spike-specific TCR breadth and depth were significantly higher than at day 0 and than in MenACWY recipients. Because no day 14 peak-response samples were available, the repertoires could be characterized only after the peak T cell response.

The CDR3 regions of human TCRbeta chains were analyzed by immunosequencing. On the authors' methods: TCRs in the repertoires were compared against a reference library of SARS-CoV-2-specific TCRs that had been generated with the MIRA antigen-specificity platform. Breadth was defined as the fraction of unique TCRs that were SARS-CoV-2-associated, and depth was defined as the fraction of total T cells that were SARS-CoV-2-associated. Using the MIRA data, each spike-specific TCR was mapped to the spike region that the TCR reacts to and placed in a CD4 or CD8 class. Log10-transformed breadth and depth values were compared by one-way ANOVA with Sidak's multiple comparisons tests. Not all clones reach the TCRdb copy of this immuneACCESS table, which keeps in-frame sequences only. Checked studies attribute under half of the gap to unresolved V genes and leave the rest unexplained. V and J calls and clone size are as listed in that table; D and trimming were resolved from the DNA. In all, the sample holds tens of thousands of clones, and approximately 80% of those were seen once. The ten largest account for approximately 22% of the sample.

The sample's time point label is to be understood as: baseline before first vaccination. Vaccinee samples came from UK trials COV001 and COV002, including a single-blind randomized controlled phase 2/3 trial of AZD1222 (ChAdOx1 nCoV-19) in healthy adults. For TCRbeta chain sequencing, PBMC samples from trial participants were taken at day 0 and at day 28 after the second dose. The sample holds a few counts of this clone. The specificity of this receptor is unknown. No per-base quality is available; no much larger clone lies one base away. In the germline V gene (reference sequence), CDR1 corresponds to SGHNT and CDR2 to YYREEE. Trimming takes 0 bases from V and 5 bases from J, and the germline ends sit 12 bases apart. The CDR3 runs 15 amino acids, cysteine and phenylalanine included. CDR3 DNA is the only sequence kept; it has 45 bases, read in frame from the first base.

This clonotype was obtained from an adult in good health. This receptor chain uses TRBV5-4 and TRBJ2-1; confidence is insufficient to name the D gene. Sequencing was performed on peripheral blood, taken on day 0 of AZD1222 vaccination. CDR3 region: CASSLGSDPNNEQFF. DNA sequence: TGTGCCAGCAGCTTGGGTTCCGACCCCAACAATGAGCAGTTCTTC.